These 13 T cell receptor beta chains came from one sample sequenced in a study of T cell responses to AZD1222 COVID-19 vaccine. Method: immunoSEQ multiplex PCR; TCRdb's copy keeps in-frame clones and lacks some. The sample has about 110,000 clones; roughly 90% are singletons. The specimen comprised peripheral blood, sampled 28 days after the second AZD1222 dose. These receptors were collected from an adult who received the AZD1222 COVID-19 vaccine.

The genes are TRBV21-1 and TRBJ2-1; the table's D call TRBD1 went unverified against the DNA. TRBV21-1 is a known pseudogene. The CDR3 has 17 amino acids. Written as DNA, the CDR3 is TGTGCCAGCAGCAAAAGGGGTCATGAAATCTCCTACAATGAGCAGTTCTTC. Translation: CASSKRGHEISYNEQFF.

This clone was detected once. The rearrangement uses TRBV7-9 and TRBJ2-1; 7 bases map to TRBD2. CDR3 length: 14 amino acids. J gave up 7 bases and V 5 bases, and 8 bases lay outside the gene matches. The germline V gene has CDR1 SEHNR and CDR2 FQNEAQ (reference sequence). The CDR3 spells CASSQRLAVNEQFF. CDR3 nucleotide sequence: TGTGCCAGCAGCCAGAGACTAGCCGTGAATGAGCAGTTCTTC.

V usage is TRBV5-1 and J usage is TRBJ2-7, with D possibly being TRBD1 or TRBD2 (5 bases each). V dropped 5 bases and J dropped 0 bases, with 12 bases sitting between them. This CDR3 region has 14 residues. CDR1 is SGHRS and CDR2 is YFSETQ in the germline V gene. The CDR3 reads CASSLEGNSYEQYF. Here the CDR3 DNA reads TGCGCCAGCAGTCTCGAGGGGAACTCCTACGAGCAGTACTTC.

The chain has TRBV5-1 and TRBJ2-7, with D tentatively TRBD1 or TRBD2 (5 bases each). V dropped 4 bases and J dropped 2 bases, with 16 bases sitting between them. Germline loops: CDR1 SGHRS, CDR2 YFSETQ. This CDR3 contains 15 residues. DNA for the CDR3: TGCGCCAGCAGCAGCCGGGACGTCATGACCTACGAGCAGTACTTC. It yields the protein CASSSRDVMTYEQYF. Complete variable domain (other parts from reference TRBV5-1 and TRBJ2-7): KAGVTQTPRYLIKTRGQQVTLSCSPISGHRSVSWYQQTPGQGLQFLFEYFSETQRNKGNFPGRFSGRQFSNSRSEMNVSTLELGDSALYLCASSSRDVMTYEQYFGPGTRLTVT.

This rearrangement joins TRBV5-1 to TRBJ1-1; TRBD1 agrees at 7 bases. This CDR3 comprises 14 residues. V trimming: 0 bases; J trimming: 10 bases; junction bases outside the gene matches: 9. Germline V gene data show CDR1 as SGHRS and CDR2 as YFSETQ. CDR3 sequence: CASSLAGGGDGAFF. CDR3 nucleotide sequence: TGCGCCAGCAGCTTGGCCGGAGGGGGCGATGGAGCTTTCTTT.

Comments on this clone: One junction end disagrees with the germline gene, perhaps due to a read error. The chain uses TRBV7-7 and TRBJ2-6; 9 nucleotides line up with TRBD1. CDR3 length: 17 residues. CDR1 and CDR2 from the germline V gene are SSHAT and FNYEAQ (reference sequence). CDR3 protein: CASSKGTGISGANVLTF. For the CDR3, the DNA is TGTGCTAGCAGCAAGGGGACAGGGATCTCTGGGGCCAACGTCCTGACTTTC.

This rearrangement joins TRBV3-1 (or the pseudogene TRBV3-2) to TRBJ2-7; maybe TRBD2 (6 bases). Germline lookup yields CDR1 LGHDT and CDR2 YNNKEL (reference sequence). The CDR3 runs 15 residues. V was cut by 4 bases and J by 1 base, with 14 bases left in between. CDR3 sequence: CASSRAGRGSYEQYF. In DNA form, the CDR3 reads TGTGCCAGCAGCCGCGCGGGACGCGGATCCTACGAGCAGTACTTC.

The chain couples TRBV6-2 or TRBV6-3 to TRBJ2-7, with 11 positions matching TRBD2. Trimming took 0 bases from V and 7 from J; bases not matched to a gene: 8. The V gene's germline CDR1 is MNHEY and CDR2 SVGEGT. The CDR3 spans 16 residues. CDR3 sequence reads: CASSYSILAGGWEQYF. DNA of the CDR3: TGTGCCAGCAGTTACTCGATCCTAGCGGGAGGTTGGGAGCAGTACTTC.

The chain has TRBV11-2 and TRBJ2-1; D is perhaps TRBD1 (7 bases). Germline V gives CDR1 SGHAT, CDR2 FQNNGV. V lost 0 bases, J lost 3 bases, and 24 bases lay in between. The CDR3 has 20 amino acids. The CDR3 bases are TGTGCCAGCAGCTTAGAGAGGAGGGGGCACCGGGACGGGGACTACAATGAGCAGTTCTTC. It codes for CASSLERRGHRDGDYNEQFF.

The rearrangement uses TRBV11-3 and TRBJ2-1; D might be TRBD1 (6 bases). Trimming took 5 bases from V and 5 from J, leaving 16 bases between them. Germline V lookup: CDR1 SGHNT, CDR2 YENEEA. The CDR3 sequence is 15 residues long. This CDR3 is CASSPILTGHNEQFF. The CDR3 DNA follows: TGTGCCAGCAGCCCCATCCTAACAGGGCACAATGAGCAGTTCTTC.

The rearrangement joins TRBV15 to TRBJ1-5; D not certain. The germline V and J ends were trimmed by 0 bases and 6 bases, with 18 bases remaining between them. Per germline, CDR1 LNHNV and CDR2 YYDKDF (reference sequence). The CDR3 is made up of 17 amino acids. CDR3 coding DNA: TGTGCCACCAGCAGAGATGGGTCCCATTCTAACAGTCAGCCCCAGCATTTT. It codes for CATSRDGSHSNSQPQHF.

A note on this clone: An end of the junction differs from the germline gene, which may be a read error. The V call is TRBV19, the J call TRBJ2-2; 9 nucleotides match TRBD2. There are 15 residues in the CDR3. CDR1 and CDR2 (germline): LNHDA, SQIVND (reference sequence). The CDR3 coding sequence is TGTGCCAGTAGTTCCACTTCATTGGCGCGGGGGGGGCTGTTTTTT. Translating gives CASSSTSLARGGLFF.

This clone was counted once. The rearrangement joins TRBV7-2 to TRBJ1-3, with D uncertain. The CDR3 length is 15 residues. The V gene's germline CDR1 is SGHTA and CDR2 FQGNSA. With 5 bases removed from V and 0 bases from J, the gap between germline ends came to 11 bases. CDR3 in amino acids: CASSPQDLSGNTIYF. Here the CDR3 DNA reads TGTGCCAGCAGCCCCCAGGACCTCTCTGGAAACACCATATATTTT.